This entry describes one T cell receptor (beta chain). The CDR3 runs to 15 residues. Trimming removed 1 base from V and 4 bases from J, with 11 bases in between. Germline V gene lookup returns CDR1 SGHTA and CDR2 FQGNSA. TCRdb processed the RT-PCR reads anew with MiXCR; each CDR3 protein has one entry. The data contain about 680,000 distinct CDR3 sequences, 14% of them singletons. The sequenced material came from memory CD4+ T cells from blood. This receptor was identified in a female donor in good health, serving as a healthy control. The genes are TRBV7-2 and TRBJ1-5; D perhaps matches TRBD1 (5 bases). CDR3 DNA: TGTGCCAGCAGCTTAGTCGGGGACGGTAATCAGCCCCAGCATTTT. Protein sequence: CASSLVGDGNQPQHF.